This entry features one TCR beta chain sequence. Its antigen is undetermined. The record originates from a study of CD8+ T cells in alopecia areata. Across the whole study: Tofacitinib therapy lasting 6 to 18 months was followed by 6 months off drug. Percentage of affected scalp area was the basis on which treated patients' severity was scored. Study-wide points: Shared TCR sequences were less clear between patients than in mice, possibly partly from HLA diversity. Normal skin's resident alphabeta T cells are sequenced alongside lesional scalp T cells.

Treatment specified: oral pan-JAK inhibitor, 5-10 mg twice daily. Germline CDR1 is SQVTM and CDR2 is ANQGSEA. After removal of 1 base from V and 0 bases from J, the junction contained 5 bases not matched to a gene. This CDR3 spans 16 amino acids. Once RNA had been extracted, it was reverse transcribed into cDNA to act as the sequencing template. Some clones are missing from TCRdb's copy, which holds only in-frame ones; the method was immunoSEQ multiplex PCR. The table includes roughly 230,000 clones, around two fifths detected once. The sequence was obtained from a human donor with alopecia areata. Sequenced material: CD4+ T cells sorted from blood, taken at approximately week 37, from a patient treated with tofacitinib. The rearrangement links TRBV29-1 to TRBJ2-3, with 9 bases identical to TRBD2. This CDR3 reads CSVEGAGGSSTDTQYF. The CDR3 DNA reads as TGCAGCGTTGAAGGGGCGGGAGGGTCTAGCACAGATACGCAGTATTTT.